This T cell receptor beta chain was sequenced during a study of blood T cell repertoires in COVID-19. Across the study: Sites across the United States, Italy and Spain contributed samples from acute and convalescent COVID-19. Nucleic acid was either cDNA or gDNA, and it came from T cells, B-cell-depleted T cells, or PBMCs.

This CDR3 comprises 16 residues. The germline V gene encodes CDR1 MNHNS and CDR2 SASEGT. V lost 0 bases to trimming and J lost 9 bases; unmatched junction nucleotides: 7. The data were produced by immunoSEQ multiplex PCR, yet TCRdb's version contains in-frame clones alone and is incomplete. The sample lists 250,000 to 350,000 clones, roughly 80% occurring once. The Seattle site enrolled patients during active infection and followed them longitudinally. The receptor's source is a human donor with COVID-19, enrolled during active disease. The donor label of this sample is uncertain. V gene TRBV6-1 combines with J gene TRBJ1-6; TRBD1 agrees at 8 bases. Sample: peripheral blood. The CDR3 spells CASSEATPTGGSPLHF. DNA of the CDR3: TGTGCCAGCAGTGAAGCCACACCTACAGGGGGTTCACCCCTCCACTTT.